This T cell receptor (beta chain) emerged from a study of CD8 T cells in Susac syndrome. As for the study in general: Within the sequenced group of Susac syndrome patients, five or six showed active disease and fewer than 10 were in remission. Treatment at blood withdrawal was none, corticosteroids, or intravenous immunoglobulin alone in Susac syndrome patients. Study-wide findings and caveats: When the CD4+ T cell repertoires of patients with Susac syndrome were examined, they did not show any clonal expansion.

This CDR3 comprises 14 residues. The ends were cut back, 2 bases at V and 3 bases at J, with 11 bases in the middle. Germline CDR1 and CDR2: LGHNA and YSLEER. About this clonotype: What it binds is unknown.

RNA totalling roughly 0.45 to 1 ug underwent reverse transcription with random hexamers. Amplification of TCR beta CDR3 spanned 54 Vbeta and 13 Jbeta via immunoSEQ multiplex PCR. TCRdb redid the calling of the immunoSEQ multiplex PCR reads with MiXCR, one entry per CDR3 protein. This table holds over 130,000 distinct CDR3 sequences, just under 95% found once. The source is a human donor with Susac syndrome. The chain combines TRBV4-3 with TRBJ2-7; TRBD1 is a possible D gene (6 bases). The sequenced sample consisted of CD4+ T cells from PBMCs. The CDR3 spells CASSQRQASYEQYF. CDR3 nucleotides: TGCGCCAGCAGCCAAAGACAGGCGAGCTACGAGCAGTACTTC.